The sequence of this T cell receptor (beta chain) was determined in a study of CD8 T cells in Susac syndrome. V lost 5 bases, J lost 3 bases, and 8 bases stayed unmatched. Germline V lookup: CDR1 PRHDT, CDR2 FYEKMQ (reference sequence). This CDR3 region has 15 residues. The T cells that were sequenced for TCR beta were CD8+ and CD4+ cells from blood. Random hexamers were used to reverse transcribe an amount of about 0.45 to 1 ug RNA. From the immunoSEQ multiplex PCR reads, TCRdb called clonotypes with MiXCR, one entry per CDR3 protein. The sample lists approximately 200,000 distinct CDR3 sequences; about 94% were seen once.

The rearrangement links TRBV13 to TRBJ2-7, with 9 nucleotides matching TRBD1. The sequencing sample was made of CD4+ T cells from PBMCs. This receptor was identified in a human donor with multiple sclerosis. CDR3 coding DNA: TGTGCCAGCAGCGGGGGGACAGGGCCTCTCTACGAGCAGTACTTC. As protein: CASSGGTGPLYEQYF.